This T cell receptor (beta chain) came from a study of T-cell reconstitution after alpha-beta-depleted transplantation in children. Findings and caveats of the study: Fresh T-cell production supplied most of the T-cell counts and diversity seen one year after transplant. Expanded clones from the graft, numbering several hundred, reportedly supplied alpha-beta T cells about two months after transplant.

Unique molecular identifiers were incorporated during preparation of the TCRbeta library. One entry per CDR3 protein results from TCRdb running MiXCR on the PCR reads. The data hold around 700,000 distinct CDR3 sequences, with about an eighth observed a single time. This clonotype was counted at least ten times. The antigen remains undetermined. CDR3 length: 14 amino acids. The V end was cut by 1 base, the J end by 9 bases, with 13 bases between. The chain joins TRBV12-3 or TRBV12-4 to TRBJ2-1; D might be TRBD1 (5 bases). Specimen: PBMCs, collected before TCRalphabeta/CD19-depleted stem cell transplant. The TCR sequence derives from a girl aged 2-10 years with congenital amegakaryocytic thrombocytopenia, due to receive a stem cell transplant. CDR3: CASSLDRLLSEQFF. The CDR3 DNA follows: TGTGCCAGCAGTTTAGACAGGTTATTAAGTGAGCAGTTCTTC.